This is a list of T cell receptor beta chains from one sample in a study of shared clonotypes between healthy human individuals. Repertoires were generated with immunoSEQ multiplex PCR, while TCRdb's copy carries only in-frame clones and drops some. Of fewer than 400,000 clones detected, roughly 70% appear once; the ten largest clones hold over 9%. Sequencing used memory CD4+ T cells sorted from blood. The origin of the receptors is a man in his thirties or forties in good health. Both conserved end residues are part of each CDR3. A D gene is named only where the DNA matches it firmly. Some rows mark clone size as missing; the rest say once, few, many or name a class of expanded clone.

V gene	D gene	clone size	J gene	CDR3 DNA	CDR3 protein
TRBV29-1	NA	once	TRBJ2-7	TGCAGCGTTGAAGAACAGGGTTACGAGCAGTACTTC	CSVEEQGYEQYF
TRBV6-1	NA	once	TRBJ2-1	TGTGCCAGCCGAGAATACGGGCAAGGGCAGTTCTTC	CASREYGQGQFF
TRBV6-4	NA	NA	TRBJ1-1	TGTGCCAGCAGTGACTCCAGCCTGGGCACTGAAGCTTTCTTT	CASSDSSLGTEAFF
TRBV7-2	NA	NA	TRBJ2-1	TGTGCCAGCAGCTTAGGGGTGGGGGCCTACAATGAGCAGTTCTTC	CASSLGVGAYNEQFF
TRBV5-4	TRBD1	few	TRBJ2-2	TGTGCCAGCAGCCCATCCCGGGACAGGCGTAACACCGGGGAGCTGTTTTTT	CASSPSRDRRNTGELFF
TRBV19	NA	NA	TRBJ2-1	TGTGCCAGTAGTTATGGGACTGAGCAGTTCTTC	CASSYGTEQFF
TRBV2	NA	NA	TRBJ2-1	TGTGCCAGCGCCTTCTCAGGAGATTACAATGAGCAGTTCTTC	CASAFSGDYNEQFF
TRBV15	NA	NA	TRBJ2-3	TGTGCCACCAGGGAGGGTACGAGCACAGATACGCAGTATTTT	CATREGTSTDTQYF
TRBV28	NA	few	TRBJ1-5	TGTGCCAGCAGTTTCTTCGGGATCCAGCCCCAGCATTTT	CASSFFGIQPQHF
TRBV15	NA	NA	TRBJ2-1	TGTGCCACCAGCAGAGACAGGTACCATGCGACACAATACAATGAGCAGTTCTTC	CATSRDRYHATQYNEQFF
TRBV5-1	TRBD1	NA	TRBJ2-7	TGCGCCAGCAGCGTAAGGACAGGGGGCTACGAGCAGTACTTC	CASSVRTGGYEQYF
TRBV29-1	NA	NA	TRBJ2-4	TGCAGCGTTGGGGGGAGGGCCAAAAACATTCAGTACTTC	CSVGGRAKNIQYF
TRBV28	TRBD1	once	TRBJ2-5	TGTGCCAGCAGTTTCCGGACCATGGACAGGGGAAAGACCCAGTACTTC	CASSFRTMDRGKTQYF